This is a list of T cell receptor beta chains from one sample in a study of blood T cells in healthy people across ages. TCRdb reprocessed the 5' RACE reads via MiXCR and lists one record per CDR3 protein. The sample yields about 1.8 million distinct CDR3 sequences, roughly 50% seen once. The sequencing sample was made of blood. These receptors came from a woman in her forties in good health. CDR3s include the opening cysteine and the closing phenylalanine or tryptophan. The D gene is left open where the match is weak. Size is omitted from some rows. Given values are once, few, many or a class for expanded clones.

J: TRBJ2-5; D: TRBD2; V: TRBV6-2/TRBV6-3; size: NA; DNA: TGTGCCAGCAGACGGACTAGCGACGAGACCCAGTACTTC; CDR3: CASRRTSDETQYF
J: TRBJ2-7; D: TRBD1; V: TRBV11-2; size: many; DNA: TGTGCCAGCAGCTCCGGGACAGGGGGCTACGAGCAGTACTTC; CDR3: CASSSGTGGYEQYF
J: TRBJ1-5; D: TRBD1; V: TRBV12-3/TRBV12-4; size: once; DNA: TGTGCCAGCAGTACAGGGGGCTCTTATAGCAATCAGCCCCAGCATTTT; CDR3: CASSTGGSYSNQPQHF
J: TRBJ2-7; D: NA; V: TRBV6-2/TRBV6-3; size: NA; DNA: TGTGCCAGCAGTTACTCGTTGAGGGGGGGCAACGAGCAGTACTTC; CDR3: CASSYSLRGGNEQYF
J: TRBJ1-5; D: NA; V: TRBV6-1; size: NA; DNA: TGTGCCAGCAGTGAAAGGCCACCCTATAGCAATCAGCCCCAGCATTTT; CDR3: CASSERPPYSNQPQHF
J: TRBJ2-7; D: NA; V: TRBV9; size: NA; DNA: TGTGCCAGCAGCCCCCACCCCCAGATCTTATTCTACGAGCAGTACTTC; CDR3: CASSPHPQILFYEQYF
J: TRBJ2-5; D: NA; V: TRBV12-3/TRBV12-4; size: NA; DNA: TGTGCCAGCAGGCTCGGGGCTAGCATGGAGACCCAGTACTTC; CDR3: CASRLGASMETQYF
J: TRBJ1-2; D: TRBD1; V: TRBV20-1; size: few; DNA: TGCAGTGCTGGGGGTGGACAGGGGGCAAACGGTGGCTACACCTTC; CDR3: CSAGGGQGANGGYTF
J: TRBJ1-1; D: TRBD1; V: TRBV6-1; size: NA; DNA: TGTGCCAGCACAGGTGACAGGGCGAACACTGAAGCTTTCTTT; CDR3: CASTGDRANTEAFF
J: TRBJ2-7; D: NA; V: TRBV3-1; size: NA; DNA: TGTGCCAGCAGCCAAGATTCCACCTTCGAGCAGTACTTC; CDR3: CASSQDSTFEQYF
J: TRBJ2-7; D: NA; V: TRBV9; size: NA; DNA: TGTGCCAGCAGCGTAGTCCCGCTTAATGAGCAGTACTTC; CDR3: CASSVVPLNEQYF
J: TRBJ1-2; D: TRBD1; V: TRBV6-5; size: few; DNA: TGTGCCAGCAGTTCCCTGGACAGGGCTAGGTGGGGGGGCTACACCTTC; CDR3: CASSSLDRARWGGYTF
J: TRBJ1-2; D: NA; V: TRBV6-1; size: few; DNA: TGTGCCAGCAGTGAAGAGGAGGCCTATGGCTACACCTTC; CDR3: CASSEEEAYGYTF